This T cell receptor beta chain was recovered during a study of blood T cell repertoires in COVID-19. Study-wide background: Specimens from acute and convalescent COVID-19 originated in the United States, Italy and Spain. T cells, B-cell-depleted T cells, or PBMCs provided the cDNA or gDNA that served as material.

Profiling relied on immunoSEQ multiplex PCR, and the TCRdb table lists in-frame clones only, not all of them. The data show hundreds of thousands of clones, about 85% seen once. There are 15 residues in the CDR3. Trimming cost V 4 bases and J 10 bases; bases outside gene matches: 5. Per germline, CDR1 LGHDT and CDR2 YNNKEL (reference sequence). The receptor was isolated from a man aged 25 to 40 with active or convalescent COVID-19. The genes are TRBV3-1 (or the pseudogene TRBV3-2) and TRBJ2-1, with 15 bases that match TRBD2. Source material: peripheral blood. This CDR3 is CASSRGLAGGREQFF. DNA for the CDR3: TGTGCCAGCAGCCGCGGACTAGCGGGGGGGCGGGAGCAGTTCTTC.